This entry is about one TCR beta chain. Its antigen is currently unknown. Vbeta (60) and Jbeta (13) primers were used in the PCR. Profiled with immunoSEQ multiplex PCR; TCRdb holds only in-frame clones, not every one. The sample includes around 150,000 clones, over 70% of them seen just once. The germline gives CDR1 ENHRY, CDR2 SYGVKD. This CDR3 is 13 amino acids long. The germline V and J ends were trimmed by 6 bases and 5 bases, with 11 bases remaining between them. This sample is part of a study of cytomegalovirus exposure and HLA in healthy donors. Study observations and caveats: Testing in vitro showed a few CMV-associated chains specific for CMV antigens. CMV serostatus was the sole immune exposure data available.

This sequence joins TRBV10-3 and TRBJ2-1, with D perhaps TRBD1 (6 bases). Material: PBMCs. The sequence came from a male donor in good health and CMV-seronegative. CDR3 coding DNA: TGTGCCATCAGCTTCGACAGGAACAATGAGCAGTTCTTC. Protein: CAISFDRNNEQFF.